A selection of T cell receptor beta chains follows, all from one sample in a study of T-cell reconstitution after alpha-beta-depleted transplantation in children. One entry per CDR3 protein results from TCRdb running MiXCR on the PCR reads. The sample carries a few hundred thousand distinct CDR3 sequences, roughly 24% recorded once. The specimen was PBMCs, collected before TCRalphabeta/CD19-depleted stem cell transplant. The source of these receptors is a girl aged 2-15 years with Fanconi anemia, due to receive a stem cell transplant. The CDR3 runs from the conserved cysteine through the conserved F or W. A D gene is named only where the DNA matches it firmly. Not every row has a clone size; where given, it reads once, few, many or a size class.

CDR3 length: 14
V gene: TRBV20-1
clone size: many
D gene: -
J gene: TRBJ2-7
CDR3 protein: CSARTRGEWYEQYF
CDR3 DNA: TGCAGTGCCAGGACGAGGGGAGAATGGTACGAGCAGTACTTC

CDR3 length: 14
V gene: TRBV6-5
clone size: few
D gene: -
J gene: TRBJ2-1
CDR3 protein: CASSWGREGWEQFF
CDR3 DNA: TGTGCCAGCAGTTGGGGCAGGGAAGGTTGGGAGCAGTTCTTC

CDR3 length: 13
V gene: TRBV7-9
clone size: few
D gene: -
J gene: TRBJ2-3
CDR3 protein: CAGGRDETDTQYF
CDR3 DNA: TGTGCAGGGGGGCGGGACGAAACAGATACGCAGTATTTT

CDR3 length: 15
V gene: TRBV7-2
clone size: -
D gene: -
J gene: TRBJ2-1
CDR3 protein: CASSLDPSLHNEQFF
CDR3 DNA: TGTGCCAGCAGCTTAGACCCTAGCTTACACAATGAGCAGTTCTTC

CDR3 length: 15
V gene: TRBV5-1
clone size: -
D gene: TRBD2
J gene: TRBJ2-5
CDR3 protein: CASSFGLAGEETQYF
CDR3 DNA: TGCGCCAGCAGCTTTGGACTAGCGGGAGAAGAGACCCAGTACTTC

CDR3 length: 13
V gene: TRBV29-1
clone size: many
D gene: TRBD2
J gene: TRBJ2-5
CDR3 protein: CSTPGPGGETQYF
CDR3 DNA: TGCAGCACCCCTGGGCCGGGGGGTGAGACCCAGTACTTC

CDR3 length: 14
V gene: TRBV4-1
clone size: -
D gene: -
J gene: TRBJ2-7
CDR3 protein: CASSQEGQFYEQYF
CDR3 DNA: TGCGCCAGCAGCCAGGAGGGACAGTTTTACGAGCAGTACTTC

CDR3 length: 16
V gene: TRBV7-2
clone size: many
D gene: -
J gene: TRBJ1-1
CDR3 protein: CASSLAKYGGNTEAFF
CDR3 DNA: TGTGCCAGCAGCTTAGCCAAATATGGCGGGAACACTGAAGCTTTCTTT

CDR3 length: 13
V gene: TRBV7-8
clone size: few
D gene: TRBD1
J gene: TRBJ2-7
CDR3 protein: CASSKTGVHEQYF
CDR3 DNA: TGTGCCAGCAGCAAAACAGGGGTCCACGAGCAGTACTTC

CDR3 length: 16
V gene: TRBV20-1
clone size: many
D gene: -
J gene: TRBJ1-6
CDR3 protein: CSARDLTSIIFPPLHF
CDR3 DNA: TGCAGTGCTAGAGATTTGACATCCATAATATTTCCACCCCTCCACTTT

CDR3 length: 15
V gene: TRBV28
clone size: -
D gene: -
J gene: TRBJ2-6
CDR3 protein: CASSFLGTGANVLTF
CDR3 DNA: TGTGCCAGCAGTTTTCTCGGGACTGGGGCCAACGTCCTGACTTTC

CDR3 length: 15
V gene: TRBV29-1
clone size: many
D gene: -
J gene: TRBJ1-3
CDR3 protein: CSVKSRGSSGNTIYF
CDR3 DNA: TGCAGCGTTAAGTCCCGGGGTTCCTCTGGAAACACCATATATTTT

CDR3 length: 18
V gene: TRBV7-6
clone size: -
D gene: TRBD2
J gene: TRBJ2-1
CDR3 protein: CASSPAGLAGGRYNEQFF
CDR3 DNA: TGTGCCAGCAGCCCAGCCGGACTAGCGGGGGGGCGATACAATGAGCAGTTCTTC

CDR3 length: 13
V gene: TRBV20-1
clone size: many
D gene: TRBD2
J gene: TRBJ2-5
CDR3 protein: CSATGLVRHPGYF
CDR3 DNA: TGCAGTGCTACGGGACTAGTTCGTCACCCCGGGTACTTC

CDR3 length: 14
V gene: TRBV5-1
clone size: -
D gene: -
J gene: TRBJ1-5
CDR3 protein: CASSLSGINQPQHF
CDR3 DNA: TGCGCCAGCAGCTTGTCGGGGATCAATCAGCCCCAGCATTTT

CDR3 length: 14
V gene: TRBV29-1
clone size: -
D gene: TRBD2
J gene: TRBJ2-3
CDR3 protein: CSVDPQRDADTQYF
CDR3 DNA: TGCAGCGTTGACCCCCAGCGGGATGCTGATACGCAGTATTTT

CDR3 length: 12
V gene: TRBV20-1
clone size: -
D gene: TRBD1
J gene: TRBJ2-7
CDR3 protein: CSAPDRTYEQYF
CDR3 DNA: TGCAGTGCCCCGGACAGGACCTACGAGCAGTACTTC

CDR3 length: 16
V gene: TRBV20-1
clone size: many
D gene: TRBD2
J gene: TRBJ2-1
CDR3 protein: CSARAPTSGGYNEQFF
CDR3 DNA: TGCAGTGCTAGAGCCCCAACTAGCGGGGGTTACAATGAGCAGTTCTTC

CDR3 length: 17
V gene: TRBV7-6
clone size: few
D gene: TRBD1
J gene: TRBJ2-3
CDR3 protein: CASSHHRQGLSTDTQYF
CDR3 DNA: TGTGCCAGCAGCCATCATCGACAGGGTTTGAGCACAGATACGCAGTATTTT